These T cell receptor beta chains were read from a single sample in a study of cytomegalovirus exposure and HLA in healthy donors. TCRdb's copy holds only in-frame clones and misses some; the assay was immunoSEQ multiplex PCR. The sample comprises some 45,000 clones, around 68% of which are singletons, and just under 6.5% rests with the top ten. The sample comprised PBMCs. The receptors stem from a man aged 25 to 40 in good health and CMV-seronegative. CDR3s include the opening cysteine and the closing phenylalanine or tryptophan. Fields, in order: J gene, V gene, clone size, D gene, CDR3 DNA, CDR3 protein. D genes are given only for firm matches. Clone size, where shown, is once, few, many, or a class for clones that have expanded.

>TRBJ2-7|TRBV4-1|.|TRBD2
TGCGCCAGCAGCCCCGGGACTAGCGGGAGGGCCGGCGACGAGCAGTACTTC
CASSPGTSGRAGDEQYF
>TRBJ2-7|TRBV19|.|TRBD1
TGTGCCAGTAGTATTAGGGGACAGGGCCTCTCCTACGAGCAGTACTTC
CASSIRGQGLSYEQYF
>TRBJ1-1|TRBV30|few|.
TGTGCCTGGAAACCGCTCACAGGGAACACTGAAGCTTTCTTT
CAWKPLTGNTEAFF
>TRBJ2-1|TRBV5-6|.|TRBD2
TGTGCCAGCAGTCCCGGACTAGCGAGCTCCTACAATGAGCAGTTCTTC
CASSPGLASSYNEQFF
>TRBJ1-2|TRBV29-1|.|.
TGCAGCGTCCAGGACAGTAACTATGGCTACACCTTC
CSVQDSNYGYTF
>TRBJ2-7|TRBV2|.|.
TGTGCCAGCAGTGCGGGTGGAACATCCTACGAGCAGTACTTC
CASSAGGTSYEQYF
>TRBJ1-2|TRBV30|once|.
TGTGCCTGGACCCCCCGCGGAGGAAGCTATGGCTACACCTTC
CAWTPRGGSYGYTF
>TRBJ2-1|TRBV27|few|TRBD2
TGTGCCAGCAGTCTTAGCGGGGTCTCCTACAATGAGCAGTTCTTC
CASSLSGVSYNEQFF
>TRBJ1-2|TRBV29-1|.|.
TGCAGCGTTGATTCGGGTGGCTACACCTTC
CSVDSGGYTF
>TRBJ2-1|TRBV2|few|.
TGTGCCAGCAGTGAGCGCGGGGCGAGCTCCTACAATGAGCAGTTCTTC
CASSERGASSYNEQFF